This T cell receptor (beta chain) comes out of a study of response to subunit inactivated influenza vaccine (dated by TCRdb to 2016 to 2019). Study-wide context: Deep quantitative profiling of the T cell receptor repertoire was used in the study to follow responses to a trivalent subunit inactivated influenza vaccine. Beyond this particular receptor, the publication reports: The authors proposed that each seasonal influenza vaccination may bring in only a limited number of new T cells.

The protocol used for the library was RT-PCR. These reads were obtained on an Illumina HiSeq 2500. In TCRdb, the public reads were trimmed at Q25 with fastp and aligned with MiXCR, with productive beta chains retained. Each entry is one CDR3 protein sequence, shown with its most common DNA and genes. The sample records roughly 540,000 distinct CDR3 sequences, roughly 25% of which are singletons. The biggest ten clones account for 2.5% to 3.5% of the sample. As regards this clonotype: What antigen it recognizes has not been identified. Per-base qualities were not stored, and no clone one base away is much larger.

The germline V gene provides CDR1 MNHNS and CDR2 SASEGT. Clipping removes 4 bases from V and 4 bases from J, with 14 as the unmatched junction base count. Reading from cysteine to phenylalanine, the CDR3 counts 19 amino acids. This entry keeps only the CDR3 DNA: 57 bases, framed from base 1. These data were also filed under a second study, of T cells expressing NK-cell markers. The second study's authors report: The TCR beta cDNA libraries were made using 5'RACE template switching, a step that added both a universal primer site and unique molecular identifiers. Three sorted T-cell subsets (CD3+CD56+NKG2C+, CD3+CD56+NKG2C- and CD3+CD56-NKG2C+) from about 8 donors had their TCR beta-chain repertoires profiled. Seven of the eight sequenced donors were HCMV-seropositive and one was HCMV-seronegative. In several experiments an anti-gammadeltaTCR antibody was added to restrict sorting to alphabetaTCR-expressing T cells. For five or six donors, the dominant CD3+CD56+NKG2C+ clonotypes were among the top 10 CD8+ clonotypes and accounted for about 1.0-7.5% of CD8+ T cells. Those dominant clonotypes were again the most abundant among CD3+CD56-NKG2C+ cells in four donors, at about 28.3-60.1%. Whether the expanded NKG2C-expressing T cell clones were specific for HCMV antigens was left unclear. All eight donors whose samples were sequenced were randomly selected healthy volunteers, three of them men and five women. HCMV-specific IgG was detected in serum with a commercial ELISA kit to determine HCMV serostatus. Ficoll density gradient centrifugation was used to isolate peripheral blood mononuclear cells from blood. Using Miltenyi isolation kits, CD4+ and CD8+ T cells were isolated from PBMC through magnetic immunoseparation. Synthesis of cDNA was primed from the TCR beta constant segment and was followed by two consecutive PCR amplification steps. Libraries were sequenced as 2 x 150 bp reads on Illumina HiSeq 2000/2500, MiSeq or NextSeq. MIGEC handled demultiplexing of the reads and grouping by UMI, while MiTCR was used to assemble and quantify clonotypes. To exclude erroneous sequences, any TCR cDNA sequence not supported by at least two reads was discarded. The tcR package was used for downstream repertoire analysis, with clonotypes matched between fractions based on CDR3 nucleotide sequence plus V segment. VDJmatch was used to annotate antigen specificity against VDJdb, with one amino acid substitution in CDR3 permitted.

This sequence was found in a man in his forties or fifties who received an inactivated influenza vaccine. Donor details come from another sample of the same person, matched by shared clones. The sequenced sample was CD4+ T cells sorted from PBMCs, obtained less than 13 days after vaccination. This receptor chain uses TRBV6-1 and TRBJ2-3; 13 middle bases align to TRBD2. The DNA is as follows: TGTGCCAGCAGTGGGACTAGCGGGGGACCGAGGAGTGGGGCAGATACGCAGTATTTT. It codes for CASSGTSGGPRSGADTQYF.